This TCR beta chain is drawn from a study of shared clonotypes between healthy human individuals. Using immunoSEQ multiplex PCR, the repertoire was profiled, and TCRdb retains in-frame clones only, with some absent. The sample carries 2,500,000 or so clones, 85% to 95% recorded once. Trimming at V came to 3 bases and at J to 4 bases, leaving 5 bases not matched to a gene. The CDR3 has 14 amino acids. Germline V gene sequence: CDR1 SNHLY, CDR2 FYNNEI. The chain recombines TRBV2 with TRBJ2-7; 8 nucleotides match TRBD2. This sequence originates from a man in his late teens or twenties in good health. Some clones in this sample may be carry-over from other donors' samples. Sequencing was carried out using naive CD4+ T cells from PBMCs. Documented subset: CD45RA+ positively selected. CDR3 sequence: CASSDSGRGYEQYF. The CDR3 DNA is TGTGCCAGCAGTGACAGCGGGAGAGGGTACGAGCAGTACTTC.